The 20 T cell receptor beta chains below come from one sample, sequenced in a study of monozygotic twins with inflammatory bowel disease. From its re-call of the 5' RACE reads, TCRdb lists each CDR3 protein once, without DNA. The table lists approximately 390,000 distinct CDR3 sequences. The sample taken for sequencing was blood. Receptor source: a human donor with ulcerative colitis or Crohn's disease, or a healthy co-twin of an affected twin (not recorded which).

The chain links TRBV19 to TRBJ1-1. Germline V gene data show CDR1 as LNHDA and CDR2 as SQIVND (reference sequence). The length of the CDR3 is 13 residues. CDR3 loop: CASSMIGNTEAFF.

This chain joins TRBV12-3 or TRBV12-4 and TRBJ1-1. This CDR3 is built from 15 residues. CDR3 loop: CASSPEGAANTEAFF.

The chain links TRBV27 to TRBJ2-1; no DNA is available, so the TRBD1 call from TCRdb remains unchecked. In germline, CDR1 is MNHEY, CDR2 SMNVEV (reference sequence). This CDR3 contains 15 residues. This CDR3 reads CASSLWGSEHNEQFF.

This rearrangement joins TRBV12-3 or TRBV12-4 to TRBJ1-1. This CDR3 has 14 residues. CDR3: CASKYRQTNTEAFF.

The J gene is TRBJ2-1, the V gene TRBV10-3; TCRdb selects TRBD2, and the lack of DNA leaves this call unchecked. The CDR3 is 14 residues long. Germline lookup yields CDR1 ENHRY and CDR2 SYGVKD. Here the CDR3 reads CATQLTSGANEQFF.

This rearrangement joins TRBV5-1 to TRBJ2-6; TCRdb outputs TRBD1, but without DNA this stays unchecked. Germline V CDR1 and CDR2: SGHRS, YFSETQ. The CDR3 consists of 16 residues. CDR3 sequence reads: CASSQGQVSGANVLTF. Filled out from reference TRBV5-1 and TRBJ2-6, the complete variable domain reads KAGVTQTPRYLIKTRGQQVTLSCSPISGHRSVSWYQQTPGQGLQFLFEYFSETQRNKGNFPGRFSGRQFSNSRSEMNVSTLELGDSALYLCASSQGQVSGANVLTFGAGSRLTVL.

The rearrangement links TRBV4-1 to TRBJ2-1; there is no DNA to check the TCRdb D call of TRBD1. The V gene's germline CDR1 is MGHRA and CDR2 YSYEKL. This CDR3 is 18 amino acids long. The CDR3 loop is CASSGPGTVRLSYNEQFF.

The chain employs TRBV18 and TRBJ2-2; lacking DNA, the TRBD2 call made by TCRdb goes unchecked. Germline CDR1 reads KGHSH; CDR2 reads LQKENI. The CDR3 length is 13 residues. CDR3 amino acids: CASALSRAGELFF.

CDR3 protein: CASRGPVRVALGDGANVLTF. The chain combines TRBV11-1 with TRBJ2-6; as DNA is missing, the TRBD1 call by TCRdb cannot be tested. The CDR3 loop spans 20 amino acids. In germline, CDR1 is SGHAT, CDR2 FQDESV (reference sequence).

The chain couples TRBV7-2 to TRBJ2-3; no DNA is available, so the TRBD2 call from TCRdb remains unchecked. The CDR3 sequence is 17 residues long. Looked up from germline, CDR1 is SGHTA and CDR2 is FQGNSA. The CDR3 sequence is CASSLIGGRGGADTQYF.

The chain employs TRBV14 and TRBJ1-1; TCRdb outputs TRBD1, but without DNA this stays unchecked. Germline CDR1 SGHDN, CDR2 FVKESK. This CDR3 spans 13 amino acids. This CDR3 reads CASRRTGATEAFF.

The J gene is TRBJ2-7, the V gene TRBV4-1; TCRdb's assignment of TRBD1 cannot be checked, as there is no DNA. CDR1 and CDR2 from the germline V gene are MGHRA and YSYEKL. The CDR3 is 16 residues long. The CDR3 loop reads CASSLRGVADSYEQYF.

The V call is TRBV29-1, the J call TRBJ2-4; TCRdb gives TRBD2 as the D gene, but with no DNA this cannot be confirmed. This CDR3 region has 18 residues. The germline gives CDR1 SQVTM, CDR2 ANQGSEA. The CDR3 sequence is CSVSNHHWTSGSSNIQYF.

The J gene is TRBJ2-2, the V gene TRBV3-1; TCRdb designates TRBD1, a call that cannot be tested without DNA. CDR1 and CDR2 from the germline V gene are LGHDT and YNNKEL (reference sequence). The CDR3 is made up of 14 amino acids. This chain's CDR3 is CASSQRRGSGELFF.

The V and J genes are TRBV29-1 and TRBJ2-7. CDR1 and CDR2 (germline): SQVTM, ANQGSEA. The CDR3 totals 12 residues. CDR3 protein: CSVTVSGYEQYF.

The chain is built from TRBV6-2 or TRBV6-3 and TRBJ2-7. The germline V gene encodes CDR1 MNHEY and CDR2 SVGEGT. This CDR3 spans 15 amino acids. The CDR3 loop reads CASSRILIWTYEQYF.

The chain uses TRBV4-1 and TRBJ1-3; TCRdb reports TRBD1, a call that lacks DNA to check it against. Germline V gives CDR1 MGHRA, CDR2 YSYEKL. The CDR3 is made up of 22 amino acids. The CDR3 reads CASSQEFLSGRIIISSGNTIYF.

CDR3 protein: CASSEPRDRGKGTEAFF. The rearrangement joins TRBV2 to TRBJ1-1; checking the TCRdb D call of TRBD1 is not possible without DNA. The germline gives CDR1 SNHLY, CDR2 FYNNEI. This CDR3 has 17 amino acids.

The chain is built from TRBV20-1 and TRBJ1-3. The CDR3 is 13 residues long. Germline V gene sequence: CDR1 DFQATT, CDR2 SNEGSKA (reference sequence). The CDR3 loop is CSAGQGGGNTIYF.

This sequence joins TRBV11-3 and TRBJ2-2; TCRdb's D call, TRBD2, is unchecked because there is no DNA. CDR1 and CDR2 (germline): SGHNT, YENEEA. This CDR3 contains 15 residues. This CDR3 is CASSLKGLNTGELFF. Combining the CDR3 with reference TRBV11-3 and TRBJ2-2 gives the whole variable domain EAGVVQSPRYKIIEKKQPVAFWCNPISGHNTLYWYLQNLGQGPELLIRYENEEAVDDSQLPKDRFSAERLKGVDSTLKIQPAELGDSAVYLCASSLKGLNTGELFFGEGSRLTVL.